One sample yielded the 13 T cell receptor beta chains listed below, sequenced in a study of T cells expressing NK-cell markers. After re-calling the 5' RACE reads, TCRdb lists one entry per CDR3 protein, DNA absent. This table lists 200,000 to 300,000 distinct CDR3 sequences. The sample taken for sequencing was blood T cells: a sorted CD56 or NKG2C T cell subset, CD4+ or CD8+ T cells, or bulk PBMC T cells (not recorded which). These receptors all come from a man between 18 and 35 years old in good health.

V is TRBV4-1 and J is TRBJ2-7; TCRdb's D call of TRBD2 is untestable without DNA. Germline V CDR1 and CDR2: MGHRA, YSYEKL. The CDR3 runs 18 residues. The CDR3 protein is CASSRPSGSPRESYEQYF.

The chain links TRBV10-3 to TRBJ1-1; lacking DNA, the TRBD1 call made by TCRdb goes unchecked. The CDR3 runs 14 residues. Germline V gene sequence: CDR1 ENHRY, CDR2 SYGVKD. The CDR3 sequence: CAIRLTGVDTEAFF.

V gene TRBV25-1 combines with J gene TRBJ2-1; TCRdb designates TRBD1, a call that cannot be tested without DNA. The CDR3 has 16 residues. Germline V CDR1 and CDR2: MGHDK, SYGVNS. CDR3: CASSDYRGGSYNEQFF. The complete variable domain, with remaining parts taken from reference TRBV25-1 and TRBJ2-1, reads EADIYQTPRYLVIGTGKKITLECSQTMGHDKMYWYQQDPGMELHLIHYSYGVNSTEKGDLSSESTVSRIRTEHFPLTLESARPSHTSQYLCASSDYRGGSYNEQFFGPGTRLTVL.

CDR3 loop: CASSYDPQGSYNEQFF. The chain links TRBV6-5 to TRBJ2-1. The germline gives CDR1 MNHEY, CDR2 SVGAGI. The CDR3 is made up of 16 amino acids.

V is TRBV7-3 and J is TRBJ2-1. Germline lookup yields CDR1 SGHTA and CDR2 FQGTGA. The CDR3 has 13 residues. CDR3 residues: CASSSLEVGEQFF.

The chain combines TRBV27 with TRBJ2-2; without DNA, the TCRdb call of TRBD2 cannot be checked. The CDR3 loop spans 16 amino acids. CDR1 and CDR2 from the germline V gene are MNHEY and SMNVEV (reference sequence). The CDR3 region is CASSPSRGSSNGELFF.

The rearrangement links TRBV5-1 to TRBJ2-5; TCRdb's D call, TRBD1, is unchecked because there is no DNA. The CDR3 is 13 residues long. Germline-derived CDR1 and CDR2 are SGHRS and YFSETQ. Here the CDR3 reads CASSLAPGETQYF.

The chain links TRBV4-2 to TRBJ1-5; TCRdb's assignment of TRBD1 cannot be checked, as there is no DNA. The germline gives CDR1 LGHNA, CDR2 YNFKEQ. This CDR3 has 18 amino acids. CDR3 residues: CASSHSEGDPPGNQPQHF.

This chain's CDR3 is CASSDPRLAGVGETDTQYF. The chain has TRBV6-4 and TRBJ2-3; TCRdb outputs TRBD2, but without DNA this stays unchecked. The CDR3 totals 19 residues. Germline assignment: CDR1 MRHNA and CDR2 SNTAGT.

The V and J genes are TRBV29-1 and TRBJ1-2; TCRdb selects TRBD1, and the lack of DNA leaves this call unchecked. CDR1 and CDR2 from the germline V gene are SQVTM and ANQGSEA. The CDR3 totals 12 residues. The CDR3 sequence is CSVDGTGGGYTF.

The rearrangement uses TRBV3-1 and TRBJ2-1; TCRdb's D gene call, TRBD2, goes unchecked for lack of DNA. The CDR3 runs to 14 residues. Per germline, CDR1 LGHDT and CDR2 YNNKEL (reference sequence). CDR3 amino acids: CASSHLAAYNEQFF.

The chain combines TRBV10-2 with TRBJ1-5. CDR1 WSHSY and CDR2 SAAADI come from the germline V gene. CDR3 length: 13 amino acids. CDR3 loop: CASSEPSGRLQHF.

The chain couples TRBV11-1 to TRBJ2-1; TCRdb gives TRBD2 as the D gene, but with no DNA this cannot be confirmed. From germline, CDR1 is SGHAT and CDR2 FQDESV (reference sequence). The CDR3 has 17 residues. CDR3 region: CASSPGTSASSYNEQFF. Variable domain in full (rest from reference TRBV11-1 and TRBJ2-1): EAEVAQSPRYKITEKSQAVAFWCDPISGHATLYWYRQILGQGPELLVQFQDESVVDDSQLPKDRFSAERLKGVDSTLKIQPAELGDSAMYLCASSPGTSASSYNEQFFGPGTRLTVL.